This T cell receptor (beta chain) was sequenced for a study of T-cell reconstitution after alpha-beta-depleted transplantation in children. There are many counts of this clonotype. V lost 5 bases and J 4 bases, leaving 11 bases between the germline ends. Germline V gene data show CDR1 as SEHNR and CDR2 as FQNEAQ (reference sequence). The CDR3 sequence is 13 residues long. Preparing the TCRbeta library involved the use of unique molecular identifiers. Using its own MiXCR run on the PCR reads, TCRdb lists one record per CDR3 protein. The sample contains just over 200,000 distinct CDR3 sequences, 8.4% of which appear only once.

The chain links TRBV7-9 to TRBJ1-2; D is ambiguous. The source material was PBMCs, mostly from graft donor cells, sampled 360 days after TCRalphabeta/CD19-depleted stem cell transplant. This TCR came from a male patient between 2 and 15 years old who had a stem cell transplant for acute myeloid leukemia, so the T cells may come from the graft donor. Written as DNA, the CDR3 is TGTGCCAGCAGCCCCAGACGTAGCTATGGCTACACCTTC. Its translation: CASSPRRSYGYTF.